This T cell receptor beta chain was retrieved from a study of pediatric ulcerative colitis. Ulcerative colitis patients received no immunosuppressive medication before the diagnostic colonoscopy. This clone was found a few times. The antigen remains unidentified. Points from the study as a whole: All ulcerative colitis patients, but no controls, carried two rectal clonotypes.

Germline-derived CDR1 and CDR2 are SGHTA and FQGTGA. The junction had 5 bases not matched to a gene; V was cut back by 5 bases and J by 7 bases. The CDR3 is 15 residues long. Using immunoSEQ multiplex PCR, the repertoire was profiled, and TCRdb retains in-frame clones only, with some absent. The sample holds 55,000 to 65,000 clones, around four fifths seen once. The specimen sequenced was blood. The chain joins TRBV7-3 to TRBJ1-6, with TRBD1 matching over 10 bases. The sequence was obtained from a boy aged 5-17 years with moderate ulcerative colitis. The CDR3 loop is CASSKPGQGNSPLHF. The CDR3 coding sequence is TGTGCCAGCAGCAAACCGGGACAGGGGAATTCACCCCTCCACTTT.